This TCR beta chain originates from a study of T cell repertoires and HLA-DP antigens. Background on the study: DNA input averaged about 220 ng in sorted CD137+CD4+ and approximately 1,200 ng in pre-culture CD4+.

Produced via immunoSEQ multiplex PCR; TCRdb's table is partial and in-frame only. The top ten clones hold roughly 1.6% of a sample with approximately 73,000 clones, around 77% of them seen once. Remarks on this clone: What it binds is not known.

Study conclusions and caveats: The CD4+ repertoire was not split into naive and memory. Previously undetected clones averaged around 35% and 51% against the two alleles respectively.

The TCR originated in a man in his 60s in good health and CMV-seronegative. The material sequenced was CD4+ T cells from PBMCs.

CDR3 nucleotide sequence: TGTGCCAGCAGCTTAGTTAACTACGGAAACACCATATATTTT. Its translation: CASSLVNYGNTIYF. The chain employs TRBV11-2 and TRBJ1-3; no clear D. The CDR3 spans 14 residues. CDR1 SGHAT and CDR2 FQNNGV come from the germline V gene. Trimming removed 1 base from V and 4 bases from J, with 8 bases in between.